The 11 T cell receptor beta chains listed next were all sequenced from one sample in a study of blood T cell repertoires in COVID-19. Some clones are missing from TCRdb's copy, which holds only in-frame ones; the method was immunoSEQ multiplex PCR. Among approximately 150,000 clones listed, over 75% were seen once. The sample taken for sequencing was peripheral blood. Source of these receptors: a man between 65 and 80 years old with active COVID-19.

This chain joins TRBV20-1 and TRBJ2-3, with a tentative D call TRBD2 (5 bases). The V and J ends lost 6 bases and 6 bases respectively, with 10 bases between them. The CDR3 spans 11 residues. The germline CDR1 and CDR2 sequences are DFQATT and SNEGSKA (reference sequence). The CDR3 DNA reads TGCAGTGCCACTGAGCGGGATACGCAGTATTTT. It is translated as CSATERDTQYF.

This clone was seen only once. The gene calls are TRBV11-2 and TRBJ1-1; the D gene is possibly TRBD1 (6 bases). The CDR3 runs 14 residues. CDR1 and CDR2 from the germline V gene are SGHAT and FQNNGV. V lost 5 bases and J lost 2, with 12 bases in between. CDR3 DNA: TGTGCCAGCAGCGGCCGGACAGCAAACACTGAAGCTTTCTTT. It translates to CASSGRTANTEAFF.

The CDR3 region is CASHSDRAPSEQYF. The CDR3 DNA reads TGTGCCAGCCACTCGGACAGGGCCCCCTCCGAGCAGTACTTC. This chain connects TRBV27 to TRBJ2-7; 8 nucleotides align to TRBD1. V was pared by 8 bases and J by 6 bases, with 12 bases of the junction left unmatched. The CDR3 length is 14 residues. From germline, CDR1 is MNHEY and CDR2 SMNVEV (reference sequence).

This chain links TRBV18 with TRBJ2-1; 9 bases line up with TRBD2. The CDR3 has 14 residues. CDR1 and CDR2 (germline): KGHSH, LQKENI. Trimming took 3 bases from V and 6 from J; bases not matched to a gene: 3. CDR3 nucleotide sequence: TGTGCCAGCTCACCGGGACTAGCCACCAATGAGCAGTTCTTC. This gives the protein CASSPGLATNEQFF.

This sequence joins TRBV28 and TRBJ2-1, with a possible D match to TRBD1 (6 bases). V lost 4 bases and J lost 14, with 15 bases in between. The CDR3 totals 12 residues. Per the germline V gene, CDR1 is MDHEN and CDR2 is SYDVKM. CDR3 protein: CASSSGGRGEFF. The CDR3 DNA follows: TGTGCCAGCAGTTCTGGGGGCAGGGGAGAGTTCTTC.

The rearrangement joins TRBV10-3 to TRBJ2-7, with a possible D match to TRBD2 (6 bases). V was cut by 5 bases and J by 1 base, with 9 bases left in between. The CDR3 has 13 residues. CDR1 and CDR2 (germline): ENHRY, SYGVKD. In nucleotides, the CDR3 is TGTGCCATCAGTCGGGACTTATCCTACGAGCAGTACTTC. Encoded protein: CAISRDLSYEQYF.

This clone was counted only a few times. The chain combines TRBV29-1 with TRBJ2-3; maybe TRBD2 (6 bases). Germline CDR1 and CDR2: SQVTM and ANQGSEA. This CDR3 spans 17 amino acids. Trimming cost V 2 bases and J 5 bases, with 23 bases left between them. CDR3 bases: TGCAGCGTTGAATCCGACCCTACTGGACTGGGGGGAGATACGCAGTATTTT. It translates to CSVESDPTGLGGDTQYF.

This clone was observed a single time. The rearrangement joins TRBV27 to TRBJ2-1; D perhaps matches TRBD1 (6 bases). With 6 bases removed from V and 6 bases from J, the gap between germline ends came to 12 bases. This CDR3 is built from 13 residues. Germline loops: CDR1 MNHEY, CDR2 SMNVEV (reference sequence). Here the CDR3 reads CASRDQGLNEQFF. The CDR3 coding sequence is TGTGCCAGCAGAGATCAGGGGCTCAATGAGCAGTTCTTC.

The chain employs TRBV30 and TRBJ1-1; tentative D call: TRBD1 (5 bases). The ends were cut back, 4 bases at V and 6 bases at J, with 21 bases in the middle. Germline V gene data show CDR1 as GTSNPN and CDR2 as SVGIG (reference sequence). The length of the CDR3 is 15 residues. In DNA, the CDR3 is TGTGCCTGGAAACATCCAGGGTTGGGGGGAGCTGAAGCTTTCTTT. Translating it yields CAWKHPGLGGAEAFF.

The J gene is TRBJ1-1, the V gene TRBV30; D not resolved. The length of the CDR3 is 13 residues. Germline assignment: CDR1 GTSNPN and CDR2 SVGIG (reference sequence). V was shortened by 6 bases and J by 0 bases, with 11 bases between the two germline ends. The CDR3 here is CACSGQLNTEAFF. CDR3 nucleotides: TGTGCCTGTTCTGGGCAGTTGAACACTGAAGCTTTCTTT.

This clone has more than one count but fewer than ten. The rearrangement joins TRBV14 to TRBJ2-7; 11 bases agree with TRBD1. Trimming at V came to 4 bases and at J to 6 bases, leaving 11 bases not matched to a gene. CDR3 length equals 16 residues. Germline V lookup: CDR1 SGHDN, CDR2 FVKESK. CDR3 bases: TGTGCCAGCAGCCCACTCTCCGGACAGGGGGCGCGCGAGCAGTACTTC. Amino acid sequence: CASSPLSGQGAREQYF. Combining the CDR3 with reference TRBV14 and TRBJ2-7 gives the whole variable domain EAGVTQFPSHSVIEKGQTVTLRCDPISGHDNLYWYRRVMGKEIKFLLHFVKESKQDESGMPNNRFLAERTGGTYSTLKVQPAELEDSGVYFCASSPLSGQGAREQYFGPGTRLTVT.